Following are 25 T cell receptor beta chains from one sample sequenced in a study of cytomegalovirus exposure and HLA in healthy donors. In the PCR, 60 Vbeta and 13 Jbeta primers were used. This table comes from immunoSEQ multiplex PCR, and its TCRdb copy is limited to in-frame clones, with some not included. The sample lists tens of thousands of clones; around 66% were seen once. What was sequenced was PBMCs. These receptors were obtained from a man aged 55 to 70 in good health and CMV-seropositive.

The chain employs TRBV28 and TRBJ1-1; D call uncertain. V shed 2 bases and J shed 5 bases, with 15 bases lying between them. The germline V gene has CDR1 MDHEN and CDR2 SYDVKM. The CDR3 sequence is 15 residues long. Here the CDR3 DNA reads TGTGCCAGCAGTTTACCATGGGGAGCGGGGACTGAAGCTTTCTTT. Translating it yields CASSLPWGAGTEAFF.

Details on this clone: The germline gene is not matched at one end of the junction; a read error may be the cause. The rearrangement joins TRBV28 to TRBJ1-5; D perhaps matches TRBD1 (6 bases). Germline values: CDR1 MDHEN, CDR2 SYDVKM. This CDR3 is built from 15 residues. In nucleotides, the CDR3 is TGTGCCAGCAGACAAAGGACAGTTAGCAATCAGTCCCAGCATTTT. Encoded protein: CASRQRTVSNQSQHF.

The V and J genes are TRBV7-3 and TRBJ2-7; 8 bases fit TRBD2. The junction had 9 bases not matched to a gene; V was cut back by 4 bases and J by 4 bases. The CDR3 has 15 amino acids. The germline V gene encodes CDR1 SGHTA and CDR2 FQGTGA. CDR3 bases: TGTGCCAGCAGCTACGGGGTAGCGGGGATATACGAGCAGTACTTC. This gives the protein CASSYGVAGIYEQYF. Full variable domain (outside the CDR3, taken from reference TRBV7-3 and TRBJ2-7): GAGVSQTPSNKVTEKGKYVELRCDPISGHTALYWYRQSLGQGPEFLIYFQGTGAADDSGLPNDRFFAVRPEGSVSTLKIQRTERGDSAVYLCASSYGVAGIYEQYFGPGTRLTVT.

CDR3 protein: CASSGGRNQPQHF. The CDR3, as DNA: TGTGCCAGCAGTGGCGGGCGGAATCAGCCCCAGCATTTT. The chain is built from TRBV28 and TRBJ1-5, with D uncertain. This CDR3 is built from 13 residues. In germline, CDR1 is MDHEN, CDR2 SYDVKM. V lost 5 bases, J lost 4 bases, and 9 bases lay in between.

CDR3 sequence reads: CASSSNSYEQYF. CDR3 bases: TGTGCCAGCAGCTCGAACTCTTACGAGCAGTACTTC. The V call is TRBV7-9, the J call TRBJ2-7, with D hard to call. CDR1 is SEHNR, CDR2 FQNEAQ, per germline (reference sequence). The CDR3 extends over 12 amino acids. V gave up 4 bases and J gave up 4 bases, with 8 bases separating them.

In DNA, the CDR3 is TGTGCCAGCAGCGAGGGCGGGAGGGGCACTGAAGCTTTCTTT. Protein product: CASSEGGRGTEAFF. The V and J genes are TRBV9 and TRBJ1-1; TRBD1 is a possible D gene (5 bases). Germline CDR1 is SGDLS and CDR2 is YYNGEE. V was cut by 3 bases and J by 4 bases, with 13 bases left in between. The CDR3 runs to 14 residues.

This chain uses TRBV13 with TRBJ2-7; 11 positions agree with TRBD2. V was clipped by 4 bases and J by 7 bases; unmatched bases: 6. CDR3 size: 14 residues. Germline V CDR1 and CDR2: PRHDT, FYEKMQ (reference sequence). CDR3 sequence (DNA): TGTGCCAGCAGCTCCCTACGACTAGCGGGGGAGCAGTACTTC. Translated, it gives CASSSLRLAGEQYF. The full variable domain, in which reference TRBV13 and TRBJ2-7 provide the parts outside the CDR3, is AAGVIQSPRHLIKEKRETATLKCYPIPRHDTVYWYQQGPGQDPQFLISFYEKMQSDKGSIPDRFSAQQFSDYHSELNMSSLELGDSALYFCASSSLRLAGEQYFGPGTRLTVT.

This chain connects TRBV10-2 to TRBJ2-7; perhaps TRBD2 as D (5 bases). The CDR3 extends over 12 amino acids. CDR1 and CDR2 from the germline V gene are WSHSY and SAAADI. CDR3: CAARDTAYEQYF. The CDR3 nucleotides read TGCGCGGCCCGGGATACCGCCTACGAGCAGTACTTC.

The chain uses TRBV7-9 and TRBJ2-1; tentative D call: TRBD1 (7 bases). CDR1 is SEHNR and CDR2 is FQNEAQ in the germline V gene (reference sequence). The V and J ends lost 5 bases and 8 bases respectively, with 19 bases between them. The CDR3 contains 15 residues. The CDR3 DNA sequence: TGTGCCAGCAGCCAGGTGGGAGGAGGGGGCGATGAGCAGTTCTTC. It translates to CASSQVGGGGDEQFF. The full variable domain, in which reference TRBV7-9 and TRBJ2-1 provide the parts outside the CDR3, is DTGVSQNPRHKITKRGQNVTFRCDPISEHNRLYWYRQTLGQGPEFLTYFQNEAQLEKSRLLSDRFSAERPKGSFSTLEIQRTEQGDSAMYLCASSQVGGGGDEQFFGPGTRLTVL.

This clone was recorded a few times. The V call is TRBV4-1, the J call TRBJ2-1; maybe TRBD1 (6 bases). Trimming left V 0 bases short and J 9 bases short, with 18 bases between. The V gene's germline CDR1 is MGHRA and CDR2 YSYEKL. The CDR3 has 16 amino acids. CDR3: CASSQDEGGARSEQFF. CDR3 bases: TGCGCCAGCAGCCAAGATGAAGGGGGTGCAAGGAGTGAGCAGTTCTTC.

This clone was detected only once. The chain couples TRBV10-1 to TRBJ1-1; no reliable D call. V dropped 6 bases and J dropped 1 base, with 9 bases sitting between them. The CDR3 has 13 amino acids. Per germline, CDR1 WNHNN and CDR2 SYGVQD (reference sequence). For the CDR3, the DNA is TGCGCCAGCAGCGGTTTTCCGAACACTGAAGCTTTCTTT. This translates into CASSGFPNTEAFF.

J is TRBJ1-2 and V is TRBV6-5; D is unclear. The CDR3 extends over 12 amino acids. The V and J ends lost 7 bases and 6 bases respectively, with 12 bases between them. Germline V CDR1 and CDR2: MNHEY, SVGAGI. CDR3 bases: TGTGCCAGCACCCTATCGGGGAATGGCTACACCTTC. This gives the protein CASTLSGNGYTF.

This chain joins TRBV30 and TRBJ1-1, with TRBD1 identical over 10 bases. CDR3 length: 16 residues. J was trimmed by 0 bases and V by 1 base; bases with no gene match: 5. The germline V gene has CDR1 GTSNPN and CDR2 SVGIG (reference sequence). Here the CDR3 reads CAWSGGDRGLNTEAFF. The CDR3 DNA follows: TGTGCCTGGAGTGGGGGGGACAGGGGTTTGAACACTGAAGCTTTCTTT.

The V and J genes are TRBV4-1 and TRBJ2-7; D gene unclear. Germline loops: CDR1 MGHRA, CDR2 YSYEKL. Deletions cut 2 bases from V and 0 bases from J, with 8 bases between. The CDR3 length is 14 residues. The CDR3 loop is CASSQILNSYEQYF. The CDR3 region has the DNA TGCGCCAGCAGCCAAATTTTAAACTCCTACGAGCAGTACTTC.

The V call is TRBV4-1, the J call TRBJ1-5, with no clear D. Germline-derived CDR1 and CDR2 are MGHRA and YSYEKL. The CDR3 has 17 amino acids. V gave up 0 bases and J gave up 0 bases, with 12 bases separating them. CDR3: CASSQEERGYSNQPQHF. The CDR3 DNA reads as TGCGCCAGCAGCCAAGAGGAGAGAGGGTATAGCAATCAGCCCCAGCATTTT.

Regarding this clone: At one boundary the junction diverges from the germline segment, which might be a read error. The CDR3 spells CASSLKGGASYEQYF. The CDR3 nucleotides are TGTGCCAGCAGCTTAAAAGGCGGGGCTAGCTACGAACAGTACTTC. The chain is built from TRBV7-3 and TRBJ2-7; TRBD2 might be the D (6 bases). The CDR3 extends over 15 amino acids. Germline lookup yields CDR1 SGHTA and CDR2 FQGTGA.

This chain uses TRBV29-1 with TRBJ2-1; D might be TRBD2 (6 bases). V was clipped by 7 bases and J by 6 bases, with 13 bases between them. Germline values: CDR1 SQVTM, CDR2 ANQGSEA. This CDR3 comprises 12 residues. The DNA for the CDR3 is TGCAGCGCTTGCAGGGAGGTCAATGAGCAGTTCTTC. Translated: CSACREVNEQFF.

The chain joins TRBV10-3 to TRBJ1-6, with D perhaps matching TRBD1 (5 bases). Deletions cut 2 bases from V and 9 bases from J, with 14 bases between. The germline V gene encodes CDR1 ENHRY and CDR2 SYGVKD. This CDR3 has 15 amino acids. CDR3 in amino acids: CAISEVAGLSSPLHF. The CDR3 nucleotides are TGTGCCATCAGTGAGGTGGCAGGGTTGAGTTCACCCCTCCACTTT.

The CDR3 is CASSSDRGAGYTF. The CDR3 nucleotides are TGTGCCAGCAGCTCCGACAGGGGTGCCGGCTACACCTTC. The chain uses TRBV27 and TRBJ1-2; the match to TRBD1 covers 8 bases. After removal of 6 bases from V and 8 bases from J, the junction contained 8 bases not matched to a gene. Germline CDR1 reads MNHEY; CDR2 reads SMNVEV (reference sequence). The CDR3 totals 13 residues.

V usage is TRBV4-2 and J usage is TRBJ2-3; TRBD2 might be the D (7 bases). V was shortened by 0 bases and J by 7 bases, with 17 bases between the two germline ends. The germline V gene encodes CDR1 LGHNA and CDR2 YNFKEQ. The CDR3 loop spans 16 amino acids. The CDR3 loop is CASSQEGGGPGNTQYF. The CDR3 DNA reads as TGTGCCAGCAGCCAAGAGGGGGGGGGCCCCGGGAATACGCAGTATTTT.

The J gene is TRBJ1-1, the V gene TRBV6-5; D possibly corresponds to TRBD1 (5 bases). Trimming removed 7 bases from V and 4 bases from J, with 13 bases in between. Per the germline V gene, CDR1 is MNHEY and CDR2 is SVGAGI. The CDR3 length is 13 residues. The CDR3 loop reads CASTRGVGTEAFF. As DNA, the CDR3 is TGTGCCAGCACCCGGGGGGTGGGCACTGAAGCTTTCTTT.

V gene TRBV11-2 combines with J gene TRBJ2-5; the match to TRBD2 covers 8 bases. Germline lookup yields CDR1 SGHAT and CDR2 FQNNGV. The J segment lost 7 bases and the V segment lost 3 bases, leaving 4 bases of the junction unmatched. The CDR3 is 13 residues long. CDR3 in DNA: TGTGCCAGCAGCTTCCCCGGGGGGGCGACCCAGTACTTC. Amino acids: CASSFPGGATQYF.

This sequence joins TRBV27 and TRBJ2-7; no clear D gene. The CDR3 is 13 amino acids. The germline V gene encodes CDR1 MNHEY and CDR2 SMNVEV (reference sequence). V shed 2 bases and J shed 6 bases, with 11 bases lying between them. CDR3: CASSLESFGEQYF. CDR3 sequence (DNA): TGTGCCAGCAGTTTAGAGAGTTTTGGCGAGCAGTACTTC.

This clone was found a few times. The chain uses TRBV10-3 and TRBJ2-1; D call uncertain. V lost 6 bases, J lost 0 bases, and 9 bases lay in between. The germline gives CDR1 ENHRY, CDR2 SYGVKD. There are 14 residues in the CDR3. For the CDR3, the DNA is TGTGCCATCAGCACAAGGAGCTCCTACAATGAGCAGTTCTTC. It translates to CAISTRSSYNEQFF.

CDR3 in DNA: TGCGCCAGCGGTCGGGCCGGGGAGCTGTTTTTT. This encodes CASGRAGELFF. This chain links TRBV10-2 with TRBJ2-2; D ambiguous. The CDR3 covers 11 residues. The V end lost 8 bases, the J end lost 6 bases, and 7 bases lay between the germline ends. Germline V gives CDR1 WSHSY, CDR2 SAAADI.